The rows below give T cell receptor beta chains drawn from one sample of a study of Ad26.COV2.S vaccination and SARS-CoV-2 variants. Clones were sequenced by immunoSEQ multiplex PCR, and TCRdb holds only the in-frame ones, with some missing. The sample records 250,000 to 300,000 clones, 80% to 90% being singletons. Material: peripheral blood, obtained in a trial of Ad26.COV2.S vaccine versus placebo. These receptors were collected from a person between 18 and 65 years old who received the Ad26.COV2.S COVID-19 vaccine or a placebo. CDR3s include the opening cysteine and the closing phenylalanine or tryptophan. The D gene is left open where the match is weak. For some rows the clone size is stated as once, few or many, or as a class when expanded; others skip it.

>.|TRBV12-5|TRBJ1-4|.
TGTGCTAGTGGTTTGGCGACGGCAACTAATGAAAAACTGTTTTTT
CASGLATATNEKLFF
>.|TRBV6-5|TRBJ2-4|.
TGTGCCAGCAAGGTTGAACAGTTCTCAAACATTCAGTACTTC
CASKVEQFSNIQYF
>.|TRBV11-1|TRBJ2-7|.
TGTGCCAGCAGTTCGGCCTCGGGCTGGCGAGAGCAGTACTTC
CASSSASGWREQYF
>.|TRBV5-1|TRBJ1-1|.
TGCGCCAGCAGCATGAACACTGAAGCTTTCTTT
CASSMNTEAFF
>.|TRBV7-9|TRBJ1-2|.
TGTGCCAGCAGCTTAGATGGGGGAGTCTATGGCTACACCTTC
CASSLDGGVYGYTF
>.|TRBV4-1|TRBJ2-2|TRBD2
TGCGCCAGCAGCCCGTCGGGACTAGCGGGGGGAGGGGAGCTGTTTTTT
CASSPSGLAGGGELFF
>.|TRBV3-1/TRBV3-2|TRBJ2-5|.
TGTGCCAGCAGCCAAGACCTTGCGTCGCGGGTCCAAGAGACCCAGTACTTC
CASSQDLASRVQETQYF
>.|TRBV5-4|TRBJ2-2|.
TGTGCCAGCAGCCTCTCTACCACCGGGGAGCTGTTTTTT
CASSLSTTGELFF
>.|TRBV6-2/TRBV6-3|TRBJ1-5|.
TGTGCCAGCAGTTACATGGGGGATCAGCCCCAGCATTTT
CASSYMGDQPQHF
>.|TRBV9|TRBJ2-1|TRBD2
TGTGCCAGCAGCGTAGGGACTAGCGGCCCAGGCTCCTACAATGAGCAGTTCTTC
CASSVGTSGPGSYNEQFF
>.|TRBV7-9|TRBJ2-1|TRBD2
TGTGCCAGCAGTTGGACTAGCGGGGGGGCAAATGAGCAGTTCTTC
CASSWTSGGANEQFF
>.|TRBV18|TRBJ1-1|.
TGTGCCAGCTCGCACGACAGCCTGAACACTGAAGCTTTCTTT
CASSHDSLNTEAFF
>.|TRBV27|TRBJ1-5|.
TGTGCCAGCAGTTTTGTGGGATATACGGGCAATCAGCCCCAGCATTTT
CASSFVGYTGNQPQHF
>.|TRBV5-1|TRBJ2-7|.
TGCGCCAGCAGCTTGGGGGGACGCGAGCAGTACTTC
CASSLGGREQYF
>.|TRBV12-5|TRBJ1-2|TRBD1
TGTGCTAGTGGTTTGGTACGGGGCAGGGGGGCTGGCTACACCTTC
CASGLVRGRGAGYTF
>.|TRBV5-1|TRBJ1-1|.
TGCGCCAGCACCCCCGGCGGGGAGAACACTGAAGCTTTCTTT
CASTPGGENTEAFF
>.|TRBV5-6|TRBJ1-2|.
TGTGCCAGCAGCTTTACTAACTATGGCTACACCTTC
CASSFTNYGYTF
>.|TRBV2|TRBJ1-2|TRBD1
TGTGCCAGCAGCCGGACAGGAGCGACTTCTAACTATGGCTACACCTTC
CASSRTGATSNYGYTF
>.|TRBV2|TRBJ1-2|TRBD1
TGTGCCAGCAGTGAGGACAGGGGCGGCTACACCTTC
CASSEDRGGYTF
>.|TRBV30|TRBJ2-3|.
TGTGCCTGGAGTGTACCCAGCGCGACCACAGATACGCAGTATTTT
CAWSVPSATTDTQYF
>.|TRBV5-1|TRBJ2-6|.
TGCGCCAGCAGCCCGCCGGGTGGTGGGGCCAACGTCCTGACTTTC
CASSPPGGGANVLTF
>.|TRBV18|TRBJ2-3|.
TGTGCCAGCTCACCATATTGGGCTAGCACAGATACGCAGTATTTT
CASSPYWASTDTQYF
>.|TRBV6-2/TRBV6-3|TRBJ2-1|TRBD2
TGTGCCAGCAGTCCCCTCCCCGCTAGCGGGAGTGACAATGAGCAGTTCTTC
CASSPLPASGSDNEQFF
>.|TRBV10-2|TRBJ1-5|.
TGCGCCAGCAGTGAGATACAGGGAACCGATCAGCCCCAGCATTTT
CASSEIQGTDQPQHF
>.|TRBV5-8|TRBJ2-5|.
TGTGCCAGCAGCTTGCCCAGGGGGACCCAGTACTTC
CASSLPRGTQYF
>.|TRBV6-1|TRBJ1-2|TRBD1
TGTGCCAGCAGTGAAGATTGGAGGGGGCAAGGCTACACCTTC
CASSEDWRGQGYTF
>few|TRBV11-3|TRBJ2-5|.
TGTGCCAGCAGCTTAGATGCCGGCGAGACCCAGTACTTC
CASSLDAGETQYF
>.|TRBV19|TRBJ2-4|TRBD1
TGTGCCAGTAGTATAGTTCCACAGGGGCACATTCAGTACTTC
CASSIVPQGHIQYF
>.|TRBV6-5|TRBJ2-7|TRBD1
TGTGCCACCTCCCTGGACAGGGGGTACGAGCAGTACTTC
CATSLDRGYEQYF
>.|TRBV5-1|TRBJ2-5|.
TGCGCCAGCAGCTTGGAGAGGCAAGAGACCCAGTACTTC
CASSLERQETQYF
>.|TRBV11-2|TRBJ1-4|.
TGTGCCAGCAGCCCCAATATGGAAAAACTGTTTTTT
CASSPNMEKLFF
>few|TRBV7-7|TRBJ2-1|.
TGTGCCAGCAGCTTCTCGGGAGCTACTAATGAGCAGTTCTTC
CASSFSGATNEQFF
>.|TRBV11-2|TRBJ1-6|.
TGTGCCAGCAGCTTAGATCTGACCAGGGAGGATTCACCCCTCCACTTT
CASSLDLTREDSPLHF
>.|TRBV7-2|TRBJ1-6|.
TGTGCCAGCAGCTTAGCGCGAGGGTTTAGGCCCCTCCACTTT
CASSLARGFRPLHF
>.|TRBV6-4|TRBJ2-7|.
TGTGCCAGCCTCCCCCCCGGGAACCCCTACGAGCAGTACTTC
CASLPPGNPYEQYF